This TCR beta chain stems from a study of T-cell reconstitution after alpha-beta-depleted transplantation in children. Unique molecular identifiers were incorporated into the prepared TCRbeta library. MiXCR, applied by TCRdb to the PCR reads, yields one record per CDR3 protein. This sample yields 490,000 or so distinct CDR3 sequences, of which over 9.5% are seen a single time; 2% to 2.5% belongs to the top ten. This clonotype was seen ten or more times. Its target is unknown. Germline loops: CDR1 DFQATT, CDR2 SNEGSKA (reference sequence). This CDR3 is built from 14 residues. V lost 5 bases and J 5 bases, leaving 19 bases between the germline ends. Study conclusions and caveats: T-cell numbers and diversity, one year after transplant, stemmed largely from T cells that were newly produced. Elevated TCRbeta diversity at day 60 was traced, in some patients, to surviving recipient T cells and thymic progenitors. Where alpha-beta T cells came from about two months after transplant was reportedly several hundred expanded graft clones.

The sequences come from PBMCs, collected before TCRalphabeta/CD19-depleted stem cell transplant. This receptor was obtained from a child under 10 years old with inherited bone marrow failure, due to receive a stem cell transplant. This chain uses TRBV20-1 with TRBJ2-7, with a weak D call TRBD2 (6 bases). The CDR3 here is CSAHHPRTTHEQYF. In DNA, the CDR3 is TGCAGTGCTCATCACCCCAGGACTACCCACGAGCAGTACTTC.